The following is a TCR beta chain sequence with its context. This sample is drawn from a study of blood T cell repertoires in COVID-19. TCRdb's copy holds only in-frame clones and misses some; the assay was immunoSEQ multiplex PCR. There are around 150,000 clones in the sample; over 70% occur only once, and under 3% lies in the top ten. Germline V gene lookup returns CDR1 SGHDT and CDR2 YYEEEE. The CDR3 loop spans 19 amino acids. V was pared by 3 bases and J by 7 bases, with 23 bases of the junction left unmatched. The sequenced sample consisted of peripheral blood. The source of this sequence is a man over 45 with active COVID-19. The J gene is TRBJ1-2, the V gene TRBV5-6, with 8 bases that match TRBD1. CDR3 sequence: CASSWTGSSTLFPDGGYTF. CDR3 nucleotide sequence: TGTGCCAGCAGCTGGACAGGGTCGTCAACACTATTTCCCGACGGTGGCTACACCTTC.